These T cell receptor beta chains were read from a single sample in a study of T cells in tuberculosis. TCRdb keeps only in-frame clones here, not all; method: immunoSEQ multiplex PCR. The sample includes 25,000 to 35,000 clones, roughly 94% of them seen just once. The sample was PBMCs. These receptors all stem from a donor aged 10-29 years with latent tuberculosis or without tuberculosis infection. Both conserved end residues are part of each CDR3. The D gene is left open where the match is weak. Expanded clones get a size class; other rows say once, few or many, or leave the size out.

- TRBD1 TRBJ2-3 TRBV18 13 TGTGCCAGCTCAGCAACAGGGGCAGATACGCAGTATTTT CASSATGADTQYF
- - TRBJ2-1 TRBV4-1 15 TGCGCCAGCAGCCAAGATAATAGCGGCTACAATGAGCAGTTCTTC CASSQDNSGYNEQFF
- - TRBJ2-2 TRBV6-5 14 TGTGCCAGCACCCAGGGCGGATGGAACGGGGAGCTGTTTTTT CASTQGGWNGELFF
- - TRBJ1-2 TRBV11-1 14 TGTGCCAGCAGCTTCAGCGGACTTAACTATGGCTACACCTTC CASSFSGLNYGYTF
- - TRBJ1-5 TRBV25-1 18 TGTGCCAGCAGTGGCCTTTCAGGGGATGTAATGGAAAGTCAGCCCCAGCATTTT CASSGLSGDVMESQPQHF
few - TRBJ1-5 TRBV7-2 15 TGTGCCAGCAGCTTATTGAGAGATAGCAATCAGCCCCAGCATTTT CASSLLRDSNQPQHF
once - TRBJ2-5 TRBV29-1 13 TGCAGCGCCCCAATCGGCGGGGTACAGACCCAGTACTTC CSAPIGGVQTQYF
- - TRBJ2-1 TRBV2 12 TGTGCCAGCAGTGGTGGCGGAGGTGAGCAGTTCTTC CASSGGGGEQFF
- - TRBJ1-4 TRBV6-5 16 TGTGCCAGCAGTTATTACCGGGTCACCTCTAATGAAAAACTGTTTTTT CASSYYRVTSNEKLFF
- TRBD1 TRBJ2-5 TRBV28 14 TGTGCCAGCGGGGACAGGGGAGGAGTGGAGACCCAGTACTTC CASGDRGGVETQYF
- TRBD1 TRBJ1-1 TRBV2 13 TGTGCCAGCACGAGGGACAGGCCCACTGAAGCTTTCTTT CASTRDRPTEAFF
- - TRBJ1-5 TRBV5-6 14 TGTGCCAGCAGCTCCCCGCGGGTTCCGCTGCCCCAGCATTTT CASSSPRVPLPQHF
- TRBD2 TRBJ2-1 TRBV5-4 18 TGTGCCAGCAGCCCCGGAGTCGTTACTAGCGGTTCCCTCAATGAGCAGTTCTTC CASSPGVVTSGSLNEQFF
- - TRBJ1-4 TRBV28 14 TGTGCCAGCAGGGTGACAGGACGGCAGGAAAAACTGTTTTTT CASRVTGRQEKLFF
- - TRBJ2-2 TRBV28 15 TGTGCCAGCGGAACTCCGGGGACGAACACCGGGGAGCTGTTTTTT CASGTPGTNTGELFF
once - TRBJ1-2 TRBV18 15 TGTGCCAGCTCACCAGAGGCGGAGACTAACTATGGCTACACCTTC CASSPEAETNYGYTF
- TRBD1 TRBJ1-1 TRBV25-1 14 TGTGCCAGCAGTGAATATAAGCAGGACAGGGAAGCTTTCTTT CASSEYKQDREAFF
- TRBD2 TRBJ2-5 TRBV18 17 TGTGCCAGCTCACCATTTCCCGGGACTAGCGGGACGGAGACCCAGTACTTC CASSPFPGTSGTETQYF
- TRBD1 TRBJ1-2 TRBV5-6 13 TGTGCCAGCAGCTCAGACAGGGGGCTTGGCTACACCTTC CASSSDRGLGYTF
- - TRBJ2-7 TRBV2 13 TGTGCCAGCAGGGATAGCGCAGACTACGAGCAGTACTTC CASRDSADYEQYF
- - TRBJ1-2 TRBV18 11 TGTGCCAGCTCCCTCAGGGATGGCTACACCTTC CASSLRDGYTF
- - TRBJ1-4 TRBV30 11 TGTGCCTGGAACCGGGGTGAAAAACTGTTTTTT CAWNRGEKLFF
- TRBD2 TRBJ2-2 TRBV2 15 TGTGCCAGCAGTCCTAGCGGGAATCCCACCGGGGAGCTGTTTTTT CASSPSGNPTGELFF
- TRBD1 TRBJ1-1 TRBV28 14 TGTGCCAGCAGTTTTGGGGACAGCGTACGTGAAGCTTTCTTT CASSFGDSVREAFF
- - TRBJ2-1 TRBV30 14 TGTGCCTGGAGTTCGTTTAGCTCCTACAATGAGCAGTTCTTC CAWSSFSSYNEQFF
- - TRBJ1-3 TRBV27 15 TGTGCCAGCACCCCGACTTACCGCTCTGGAAACACCATATATTTT CASTPTYRSGNTIYF
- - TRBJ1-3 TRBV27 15 TGTGCCAGCAGTTTATCTGGGACACCTGGAAACACCATATATTTT CASSLSGTPGNTIYF
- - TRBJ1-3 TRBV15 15 TGTGCCACCAGCATCAGGCCCCGCTCTGGAAACACCATATATTTT CATSIRPRSGNTIYF
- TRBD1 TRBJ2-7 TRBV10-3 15 TGTGCCATCAGTGATAGGACAGGGGGCGACTACGAGCAGTACTTC CAISDRTGGDYEQYF
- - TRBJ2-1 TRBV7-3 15 TGTGCCAGCAGCTTATCCCCTACGGAGGTATATGAGCAGTTCTTC CASSLSPTEVYEQFF
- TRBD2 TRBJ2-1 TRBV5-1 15 TGCGCCAGCCGGGCCCTAGCGGGAGGGTACTATGAGCAGTTCTTC CASRALAGGYYEQFF
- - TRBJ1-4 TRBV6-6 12 TGTGCCGTAGCCCCAACTAATGAAAAACTGTTTTTT CAVAPTNEKLFF